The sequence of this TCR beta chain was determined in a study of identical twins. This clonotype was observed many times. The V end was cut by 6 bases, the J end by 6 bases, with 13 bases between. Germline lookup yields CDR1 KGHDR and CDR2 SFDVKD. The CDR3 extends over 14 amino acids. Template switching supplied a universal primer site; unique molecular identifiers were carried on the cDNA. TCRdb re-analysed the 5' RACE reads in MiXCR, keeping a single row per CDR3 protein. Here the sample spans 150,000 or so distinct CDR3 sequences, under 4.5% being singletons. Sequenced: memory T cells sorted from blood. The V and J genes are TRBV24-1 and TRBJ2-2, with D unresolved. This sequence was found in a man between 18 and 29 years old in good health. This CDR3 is CATSSGDIAGELFF. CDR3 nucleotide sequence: TGTGCCACCAGTTCTGGGGATATCGCCGGGGAGCTGTTTTTT.